The source of this TCR beta chain is a study of blood T cells in healthy people across ages. The study drew donors from healthy Caucasian individuals in Russia aged roughly 6 to 90. The use of a sample-barcoded 5' primer and a J-beta primer mix characterized a second PCR of roughly 7 to 11 cycles. Each cDNA molecule carried a tag from a template-switch adaptor that contained 12 random nucleotides. Each CDR3 protein is one row after TCRdb ran MiXCR on the 5' RACE reads. There are about 1.1 million distinct CDR3 sequences in the sample; roughly two fifths occur only once, and roughly 13% lies in the top ten. This clonotype was counted a few times. The length of the CDR3 is 14 residues. Trimming stripped 4 bases from V and 5 bases from J, with 14 bases between. The germline CDR1 and CDR2 sequences are SNHLY and FYNNEI.

Sequenced material: blood. This sequence joins TRBV2 and TRBJ1-2; D unresolved. The sequence derives from a man aged 18 to 35 in good health. The CDR3 is CASSGEVNLYGYTF. The CDR3 nucleotides read TGTGCCAGCAGTGGGGAGGTTAATCTGTATGGCTACACCTTC.